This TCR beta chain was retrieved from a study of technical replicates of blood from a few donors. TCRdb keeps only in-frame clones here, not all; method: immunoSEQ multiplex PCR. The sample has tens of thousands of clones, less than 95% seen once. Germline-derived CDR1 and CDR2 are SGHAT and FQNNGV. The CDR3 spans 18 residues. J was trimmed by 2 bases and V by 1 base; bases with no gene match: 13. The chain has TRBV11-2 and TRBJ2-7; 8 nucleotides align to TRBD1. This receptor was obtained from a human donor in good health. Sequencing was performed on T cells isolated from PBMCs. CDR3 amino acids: CASSLVGTGPGWTYEQYF. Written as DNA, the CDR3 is TGTGCCAGCAGCTTAGTAGGGACAGGCCCAGGGTGGACCTACGAGCAGTACTTC.